The T cell receptor (beta chain) described here comes from a study of T-cell reconstitution after alpha-beta-depleted transplantation in children. Study results and caveats: T-cell counts and diversity were attributed mostly to newly produced T cells one year after transplant. In some patients, recipient T cells and intrathymic progenitors surviving conditioning explained high day-60 diversity.

Per germline, CDR1 SQVTM and CDR2 ANQGSEA. V dropped 4 bases and J dropped 0 bases, with 10 bases sitting between them. This CDR3 region has 13 residues. This clonotype was found a few times. The antigen remains undetermined. For TCRbeta, the library was prepared with unique molecular identifiers. TCRdb reprocessed the PCR reads via MiXCR and lists one record per CDR3 protein. The sample comprises around 800,000 distinct CDR3 sequences, under 20% of which are singletons, and around 5.3% rests with the top ten. The material was PBMCs, mostly from graft donor cells, obtained 360 days after TCRalphabeta/CD19-depleted stem cell transplant. The source is a male patient younger than 18 who had a stem cell transplant for acute lymphoblastic leukemia, so the T cells may come from the graft donor. The chain has TRBV29-1 and TRBJ2-7; possible D gene TRBD2, 6 bases. CDR3 sequence: CSVAQRASYEQYF. DNA of the CDR3: TGCAGCGTTGCCCAGCGGGCCTCCTACGAGCAGTACTTC.